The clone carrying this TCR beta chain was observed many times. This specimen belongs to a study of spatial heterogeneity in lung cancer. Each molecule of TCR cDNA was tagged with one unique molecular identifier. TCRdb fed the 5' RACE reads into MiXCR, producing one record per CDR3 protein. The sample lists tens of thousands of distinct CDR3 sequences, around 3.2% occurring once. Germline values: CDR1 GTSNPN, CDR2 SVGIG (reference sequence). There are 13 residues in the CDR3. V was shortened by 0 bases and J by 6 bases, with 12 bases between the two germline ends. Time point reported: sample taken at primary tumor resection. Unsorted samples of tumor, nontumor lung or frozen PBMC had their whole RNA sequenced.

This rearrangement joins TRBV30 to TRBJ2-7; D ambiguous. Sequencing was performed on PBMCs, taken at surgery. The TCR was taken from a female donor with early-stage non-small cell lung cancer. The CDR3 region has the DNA TGTGCCTGGAGTGTACGGCGAAGGATCGAGCAGTACTTC. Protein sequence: CAWSVRRRIEQYF.